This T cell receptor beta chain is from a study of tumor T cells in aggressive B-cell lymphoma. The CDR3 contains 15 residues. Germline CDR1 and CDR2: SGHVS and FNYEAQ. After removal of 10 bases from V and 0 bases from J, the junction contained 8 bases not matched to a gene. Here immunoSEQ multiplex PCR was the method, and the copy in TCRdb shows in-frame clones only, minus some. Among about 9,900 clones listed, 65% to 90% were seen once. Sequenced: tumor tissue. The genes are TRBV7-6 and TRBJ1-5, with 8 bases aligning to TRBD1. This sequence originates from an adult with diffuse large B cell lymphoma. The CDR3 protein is CATRTGFDSNQPQHF. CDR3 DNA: TGTGCCACCCGGACAGGGTTCGATAGCAATCAGCCCCAGCATTTT.